In this sample, the clone carrying this T cell receptor (beta chain) turned up once. Generated by immunoSEQ multiplex PCR, the TCRdb table keeps only in-frame clones and is missing some. This repertoire shows more than 65,000 clones, around 95% found once; its top ten account for less than 0.3%. The germline CDR1 and CDR2 sequences are SQVTM and ANQGSEA. The CDR3 spans 19 residues. J was trimmed by 6 bases and V by 4 bases; bases with no gene match: 21. The entry originates in a study of technical replicates of blood from a few donors. The sequenced sample consisted of T cells isolated from PBMCs. The chain employs TRBV29-1 and TRBJ2-3; TRBD1 matches 11 bases. This TCR came from a human donor in good health. DNA of the CDR3: TGCAGCGTTGGGGGCGGGACACCAGGCGGACAGGGGGCCGTGGATACGCAGTATTTT. Protein product: CSVGGGTPGGQGAVDTQYF.